The following is a T cell receptor beta chain sequence with its context. This entry comes from a study of blood T cell repertoires in COVID-19. About the study: Both acute and convalescent COVID-19 samples were obtained from the United States, Italy and Spain.

V lost 2 bases, J lost 13 bases, and 14 bases lay in between. The CDR3 is made up of 13 amino acids. Germline V gene lookup returns CDR1 MDHEN and CDR2 SYDVKM. As processed by the authors: Estimation of nucleated cell counts relied on the amplification of reference gene primers. The data were produced by immunoSEQ multiplex PCR, yet TCRdb's version contains in-frame clones alone and is incomplete. From that table come the V and J calls and clone size; the DNA was used to work out D and trimming. Here the sample spans 65,000 or so clones, around 75% being singletons. Sequenced: peripheral blood. The TCR sequence derives from a human donor in a cohort sampled during active COVID-19. The gene calls are TRBV28 and TRBJ2-2; perhaps TRBD1 as D (5 bases). Written as DNA, the CDR3 is TGTGCCAGCAGTTTACAGGGCCTTCGGCGGCTGTTTTTT. Its protein is CASSLQGLRRLFF.